One sample yielded the 3 T cell receptor beta chains listed below, sequenced in a study of cytomegalovirus exposure and HLA in healthy donors. The PCR contained 60 Vbeta and 13 Jbeta primers. Data came from immunoSEQ multiplex PCR; TCRdb stores just in-frame clones and leaves some out. Here the sample spans 100,000 or so clones, approximately 76% being singletons. The sequenced sample consisted of PBMCs. Receptors originate from a man under 40 in good health and CMV-seropositive.

The rearrangement links TRBV6-1 to TRBJ2-7; TRBD2 matches at 10 bases. V lost 5 bases, J lost 3 bases, and 1 base stayed unmatched. The germline CDR1 and CDR2 sequences are MNHNS and SASEGT. The CDR3 is made up of 13 amino acids. CDR3 protein: CASSRTSGYEQYF. CDR3 coding DNA: TGTGCCAGCAGTCGGACTAGCGGCTACGAGCAGTACTTC.

The chain recombines TRBV28 with TRBJ1-2, with a possible D match to TRBD1 (5 bases). Germline-derived CDR1 and CDR2 are MDHEN and SYDVKM. The CDR3 is 12 residues long. Trimming pared 5 bases from V and 8 bases from J, leaving 12 bases between. The CDR3 here is CASSRGGGGYTF. The CDR3 DNA sequence: TGTGCCAGCAGTAGGGGAGGAGGCGGCTACACCTTC.

This chain joins TRBV7-2 and TRBJ2-7, with D unclear. Per the germline V gene, CDR1 is SGHTA and CDR2 is FQGNSA. V lost 5 bases and J 3 bases, leaving 11 bases between the germline ends. The CDR3 loop spans 13 amino acids. The CDR3 DNA follows: TGTGCCAGCAGCCGAGACGGGTTCTACGAGCAGTACTTC. Amino acid sequence: CASSRDGFYEQYF.